These 24 T cell receptor beta chains were all obtained from the same sample, sequenced in a study of T cell responses to AZD1222 COVID-19 vaccine. Only in-frame clones appear in the TCRdb table, and some are missing; sequencing was by immunoSEQ multiplex PCR. The table includes more than 95,000 clones, roughly 91% detected once. The sample consisted of peripheral blood, taken on day 0 of AZD1222 vaccination. These TCRs come from an adult in good health.

The V gene is TRBV7-2, the J gene TRBJ2-1; D is perhaps TRBD1 (5 bases). V dropped 4 bases and J dropped 2 bases, with 12 bases sitting between them. Germline values: CDR1 SGHTA, CDR2 FQGNSA. CDR3 size: 15 residues. The CDR3 loop reads CASSSAGHPYNEQFF. For the CDR3, the DNA is TGTGCCAGCAGCTCGGCCGGACACCCCTACAATGAGCAGTTCTTC.

J is TRBJ1-6 and V is TRBV6-1; 8 bases map to TRBD1. V was pared by 4 bases and J by 2 bases, with 7 bases of the junction left unmatched. Germline V gene lookup returns CDR1 MNHNS and CDR2 SASEGT. This CDR3 contains 17 residues. CDR3 sequence reads: CASSGTGPKPYNSPLHF. Here the CDR3 DNA reads TGTGCCAGCAGTGGGACAGGGCCCAAGCCCTATAATTCACCCCTCCACTTT.

V is TRBV20-1 and J is TRBJ1-2; no clear D. V lost 3 bases, J lost 7 bases, and 15 bases lay in between. The CDR3 covers 13 residues. The germline V gene encodes CDR1 DFQATT and CDR2 SNEGSKA (reference sequence). The CDR3 loop reads CSASKWVRVGYTF. CDR3 DNA sequence: TGCAGTGCTAGTAAGTGGGTCAGAGTTGGCTACACCTTC.

This clone was observed once. The chain carries TRBV6-2 or TRBV6-3 and TRBJ1-3; D not certain. The CDR3 has 15 residues. The germline V gene has CDR1 MNHEY and CDR2 SVGEGT. V lost 6 bases and J lost 0, with 12 bases in between. CDR3 residues: CASSPSGISGNTIYF. CDR3 nucleotide sequence: TGTGCCAGCAGCCCCAGTGGAATCTCTGGAAACACCATATATTTT.

V usage is TRBV5-5 and J usage is TRBJ2-2; D gene unclear. CDR1 and CDR2 from the germline V gene are SGHKS and YYEKEE (reference sequence). The CDR3 runs to 13 residues. Trimming left V 2 bases short and J 6 bases short, with 8 bases between. CDR3 coding DNA: TGTGCCAGCAGCTTTTTAGGGTCCGGGGAGCTGTTTTTT. It encodes CASSFLGSGELFF.

This clone was detected only once. V is TRBV2 and J is TRBJ2-7; no reliable D call. CDR3 length equals 14 residues. CDR1 is SNHLY and CDR2 is FYNNEI in the germline V gene. V shed 0 bases and J shed 5 bases, with 11 bases lying between them. CDR3 in amino acids: CASSEAVFSHEQYF. CDR3 in DNA: TGTGCCAGCAGTGAAGCGGTCTTTTCCCACGAGCAGTACTTC.

The J gene is TRBJ1-5, the V gene TRBV5-1; TRBD1 is a possible D gene (6 bases). Trimming cost V 0 bases and J 1 base, with 11 bases left between them. CDR3 length: 16 amino acids. CDR1 and CDR2 (germline): SGHRS, YFSETQ. The CDR3 bases are TGCGCCAGCAGCTTGGCCCCAGGGGCGAGCAATCAGCCCCAGCATTTT. Translation: CASSLAPGASNQPQHF.

V usage is TRBV18 and J usage is TRBJ1-2; the match to TRBD1 covers 8 bases. CDR3 length: 17 residues. With 0 bases clipped from V and 4 bases from J, the junction kept 10 bases outside the gene matches. The germline CDR1 and CDR2 sequences are KGHSH and LQKENI. The CDR3 here is CASSPPVGRGLGYGYTF. The CDR3 coding sequence is TGTGCCAGCTCACCACCGGTTGGCAGGGGGCTCGGCTATGGCTACACCTTC.

The chain is built from TRBV7-2 and TRBJ1-3; tentative D call: TRBD1 (6 bases). The germline CDR1 and CDR2 sequences are SGHTA and FQGNSA. Trimming took off 3 bases at V and 4 bases at J, with 16 bases between the two ends. This CDR3 is built from 16 residues. For the CDR3, the DNA is TGTGCCAGCAGCTTCTCGTCGGGGGGCGGAGGAAACACCATATATTTT. As protein: CASSFSSGGGGNTIYF. Based on the CDR3 plus reference TRBV7-2 and TRBJ1-3, the full variable domain is GAGVSQSPSNKVTEKGKDVELRCDPISGHTALYWYRQSLGQGLEFLIYFQGNSAPDKSGLPSDRFSAERTGGSVSTLTIQRTQQEDSAVYLCASSFSSGGGGNTIYFGEGSWLTVV.

The CDR3 bases are TGTGCCAGCTCACGGGCGGGAGCCCTTCAAGAGACCCAGTACTTC. Its protein is CASSRAGALQETQYF. This rearrangement joins TRBV18 to TRBJ2-5; 7 bases are a match to TRBD2. CDR3 length equals 15 residues. The germline CDR1 and CDR2 sequences are KGHSH and LQKENI. J was trimmed by 2 bases and V by 4 bases; bases with no gene match: 7.

The genes are TRBV6-5 and TRBJ1-2; 8 bases map to TRBD1. Germline CDR1 MNHEY, CDR2 SVGAGI. V lost 6 bases and J lost 3; bases outside the gene matches: 6. CDR3 length: 14 residues. This CDR3 is CASSDRGYYYGYTF. CDR3 DNA sequence: TGTGCCAGCAGCGACAGGGGTTATTACTATGGCTACACCTTC.

This chain links TRBV20-1 with TRBJ2-5; 7 nucleotides line up with TRBD2. The V gene's germline CDR1 is DFQATT and CDR2 SNEGSKA (reference sequence). The CDR3 runs 16 residues. The V segment lost 3 bases and the J segment 5 bases; nucleotides outside the gene matches: 15. CDR3 in DNA: TGCAGTGCTAGTGGTTGGGCGGGAGCAGGTCGGGAGACCCAGTACTTC. Protein: CSASGWAGAGRETQYF.

V usage is TRBV19 and J usage is TRBJ1-5; 8 nucleotides line up with TRBD1. The CDR3 covers 13 residues. From germline, CDR1 is LNHDA and CDR2 SQIVND (reference sequence). J was trimmed by 6 bases and V by 10 bases; bases with no gene match: 8. CDR3 sequence reads: CATQQGGVQPQHF. The CDR3 DNA is TGTGCCACCCAACAGGGGGGGGTTCAGCCCCAGCATTTT.

The chain is built from TRBV5-1 and TRBJ2-1; perhaps TRBD1 as D (6 bases). Looked up from germline, CDR1 is SGHRS and CDR2 is YFSETQ. The CDR3 totals 17 residues. V dropped 7 bases and J dropped 0 bases, with 20 bases sitting between them. The CDR3 bases are TGCGCCAGCGTCGCCTACCCAGGGACAAGCTCCTACAATGAGCAGTTCTTC. Translating it yields CASVAYPGTSSYNEQFF. The full variable domain, completed using reference TRBV5-1 and TRBJ2-1, is KAGVTQTPRYLIKTRGQQVTLSCSPISGHRSVSWYQQTPGQGLQFLFEYFSETQRNKGNFPGRFSGRQFSNSRSEMNVSTLELGDSALYLCASVAYPGTSSYNEQFFGPGTRLTVL.

The rearrangement joins TRBV6-5 to TRBJ2-7, with unresolved D. V lost 8 bases and J lost 5, with 19 bases in between. Looked up from germline, CDR1 is MNHEY and CDR2 is SVGAGI. The CDR3 runs 14 residues. The CDR3 loop is CASPRVPEGDEQYF. CDR3 DNA sequence: TGTGCCAGCCCTAGGGTCCCCGAAGGAGACGAGCAGTACTTC.

The CDR3 nucleotides are TGCGCCACCCCGGGACAGTTCGGTCAGCCCCAGCATTTT. As protein: CATPGQFGQPQHF. This chain links TRBV10-1 with TRBJ1-5, with 7 positions matching TRBD1. The CDR3 has 13 amino acids. CDR1 and CDR2 from the germline V gene are WNHNN and SYGVQD (reference sequence). Unmatched junction bases numbered 9, after V lost 10 bases and J lost 6 bases.

This clone came up once. This chain joins TRBV5-1 and TRBJ2-1, with a weak D call TRBD1 (5 bases). Germline CDR1 SGHRS, CDR2 YFSETQ. The CDR3 is made up of 13 amino acids. Trimming cost V 3 bases and J 6 bases, with 10 bases left between them. The CDR3 DNA reads TGCGCCAGCAGCTATGGGGCACGCAATGAGCAGTTCTTC. As protein: CASSYGARNEQFF.

This sequence joins TRBV7-9 and TRBJ1-6; possible D gene TRBD1, 5 bases. Germline V gene lookup returns CDR1 SEHNR and CDR2 FQNEAQ (reference sequence). Trimming pared 5 bases from V and 0 bases from J, leaving 17 bases between. The CDR3 has 18 amino acids. The CDR3 DNA reads TGTGCCAGCAGCCAGTTACGGGGGGGGAGCTCCTATAATTCACCCCTCCACTTT. Translated, it gives CASSQLRGGSSYNSPLHF.

This clone was seen only once. The chain employs TRBV7-2 and TRBJ1-2; D not certain. V was shortened by 1 base and J by 2 bases, with 17 bases between the two germline ends. Germline V CDR1 and CDR2: SGHTA, FQGNSA. The CDR3 sequence is 17 residues long. CDR3 sequence: CASSLVYSAAMNYGYTF. The CDR3 nucleotides read TGTGCCAGCAGCTTAGTGTACTCCGCGGCTATGAACTATGGCTACACCTTC.

The chain is built from TRBV7-2 and TRBJ1-1; 7 nucleotides align to TRBD1. J was trimmed by 9 bases and V by 0 bases; bases with no gene match: 4. CDR3 length equals 13 residues. CDR1 and CDR2 (germline): SGHTA, FQGNSA. As DNA, the CDR3 is TGTGCCAGCAGCTTAGCGCGGGGACAGAAAGCTTTCTTT. This codes for CASSLARGQKAFF.

This chain joins TRBV11-2 and TRBJ1-2; no clear D gene. V gave up 2 bases and J gave up 5 bases, with 9 bases separating them. Germline lookup yields CDR1 SGHAT and CDR2 FQNNGV. This CDR3 spans 13 amino acids. CDR3 amino acids: CASSLNQAYGYTF. In nucleotides, the CDR3 is TGTGCCAGCAGCTTAAATCAGGCATATGGCTACACCTTC.

This clone appeared once. The chain employs TRBV6-5 and TRBJ2-5, with 7 nucleotides matching TRBD2. The CDR3 totals 13 residues. V trimming: 8 bases; J trimming: 5 bases; junction bases outside the gene matches: 8. Germline V CDR1 and CDR2: MNHEY, SVGAGI. The CDR3 sequence: CASGGGVRETQYF. The CDR3 region has the DNA TGTGCCAGCGGGGGGGGAGTCCGGGAGACCCAGTACTTC.

About this clone: Other DNA sequences from this sample encode an identical CDR3 as well. The chain employs TRBV7-2 and TRBJ2-7, with 10 positions matching TRBD2. The CDR3 runs to 14 residues. V was clipped by 3 bases and J by 3 bases; unmatched bases: 2. Germline V gene lookup returns CDR1 SGHTA and CDR2 FQGNSA. The CDR3 loop reads CASSLASGSYEQYF. The CDR3, as DNA: TGTGCCAGCAGCTTGGCTAGCGGGAGCTACGAGCAGTACTTC. The full variable domain, its missing parts supplied by reference TRBV7-2 and TRBJ2-7, is GAGVSQSPSNKVTEKGKDVELRCDPISGHTALYWYRQSLGQGLEFLIYFQGNSAPDKSGLPSDRFSAERTGGSVSTLTIQRTQQEDSAVYLCASSLASGSYEQYFGPGTRLTVT.

The V call is TRBV7-3, the J call TRBJ1-1; D unresolved. V was pared by 1 base and J by 4 bases, with 13 bases between. The germline CDR1 and CDR2 sequences are SGHTA and FQGTGA. The CDR3 spans 15 residues. The CDR3 DNA follows: TGTGCCAGCAGCTTAAGTCTCGCCATGGCCACTGAAGCTTTCTTT. Translation gives CASSLSLAMATEAFF.